This T cell receptor (beta chain) emerged from a study of cytomegalovirus exposure and HLA in healthy donors (dated by TCRdb to 2016 to 2017). Some background on the complete study: An earlier analysis of 587 of the donors reported about 300 Gb of sequence data and around 110 million unique TCR beta sequences obtained from 180 million or so T cells. Because of strong linkage in the cohort, roughly five DR-DQ haplotypes were treated as single units for association and clustering. All discovery cohort repertoires had been generated on a single sequencing platform. A separate validation cohort of roughly 130 different subjects was used in addition to the approximately 670-subject first cohort. Rather than using new phenotypic data, the later analysis identified candidate immune exposures from TCR beta sequences and from how often those sequences occurred across donors. Among 300 to 500 genotyped donors of the cohort, an average of approximately 220,000 unique TCR beta nucleotide sequences was sequenced per donor, of which 15% to 20% were non-productive. A later genetic analysis took genome-wide SNP genotypes for about 55% of the roughly 700 donors and used that subset as a discovery cohort. To predict cytomegalovirus infection status, the study brought together high-throughput TCR immunosequencing, statistical association of individual TCRs with disease status, and machine learning. The T cell repertoires of under 700 subjects were profiled by immunosequencing and related to cytomegalovirus serostatus. An earlier analysis of some 600 of the donors applied high-throughput TCR beta sequencing to assess whether each TCR beta V gene segment acted as functional or pseudogenic. Among the approximately 400 genotyped donors, approximately 76% belonged to the genetic ancestry cluster associated with self-reported Caucasian donors. Donor age, sex, ethnicity and CMV serostatus were collected together with the repertoire data. Around 300 gigabases of sequencing data and 70 million to 100 million unique TCR sequences were included in an early release covering 550 to 650 HLA-typed donors. HLA typing included class I and class II loci at four-digit resolution. Typing coverage differed by locus: A, B, C, DRB1 and DQB1 were typed in roughly 620-640 donors, DQA1 in about 550, DPA1 in around 610, and DPB1 in 400 to 490. The study was designed to test whether signatures of past pathogen exposure could be identified by cataloging public T cell receptors. In a later analysis, previously published TCR beta repertoires from hundreds of donors were re-analyzed and high-resolution HLA genotyping was added so that TCR occurrence patterns could be studied. Results the study describes overall, beyond this receptor: In a later analysis, the rate of TCR association differed among HLA loci, with DRB1 alleles having the most associated TCRs and HLA-C alleles having the fewest. The authors suggested that the approach could potentially be generalized to other disease states and immunological phenotypes. At a false discovery rate of 0.05, a later analysis linked roughly 17,000 TCR beta sequences to specific HLA alleles. A later genetic analysis reported fewer N-insertions in productive TCRs among donors in an Asian-associated ancestry cluster than the roughly 670-donor mean. For the cohort, immune exposure information was limited to CMV serostatus. Cytomegalovirus status was reported to be diagnosed by the classifier with high specificity and sensitivity in both the original and validation cohorts. Roughly uniform sequencing depth across donors was assumed in presence/absence analyses, although this assumption may not hold. In an earlier analysis of about 600 of the donors, most TCR beta V segments appeared in productive rearrangements about 87% or about 30% of the time, broadly matching IMGT annotations. When HLA alleles, especially DR and DQ, strongly co-occurred, TCR associations were difficult to assign to individual alleles. A further reported finding was that TCR beta sequences accurately predicted the HLA-A and HLA-B alleles for most subjects in the first cohort. The sequencing pipeline was judged likely to have produced a cluster of highly shared sequence variants as a technical artifact. Most TCR sequences were observed very rarely across donors, whereas some public TCRs were present in many individuals. A later analysis found that HLA-associated TCR beta chains were more clonally expanded and had lower generation probabilities than equally common non-associated chains. This cohort had only TCR beta chains sequenced, and the lack of alpha or paired-chain data limited which features could be detected. In vitro tests confirmed that a few of the cytomegalovirus-associated TCR beta chains recognize cytomegalovirus antigens. In the study, approximately 160 TCR beta chains were listed as associated with cytomegalovirus. Linkage disequilibrium might explain the correlated functional status among segregating V segments, but an unknown experimental factor could not be ruled out. An association between a missense DCLRE1C variant and V-gene and J-gene trimming of TCR beta chains was found in a later genetic analysis and replicated in an independent cohort. Because some donors lacked HLA typing at each locus, the association tests relied only on the typed subset. Because the 87-base-pair reads could not distinguish some IMGT-functional V segments, including TRBV6-2 and TRBV6-3, those segments were excluded. Several of the top co-occurrence clusters appeared to be linked to parvovirus B19, influenza, CMV and Epstein-Barr virus, according to a later analysis. Because counts were too low, about 15 rarely observed V segments, including chromosome 9 orphons, were left out of the earlier analysis of about 620 of the donors. In a later analysis, most CMV-associated TCR beta chains were found to appear HLA-restricted, with HLA associations seemingly driven largely by CMV exposure.

Remarks on this clone: The antigen it recognizes is unknown. No much larger clone is present one base from it, and per-base qualities are unavailable.

The CDR3, cysteine through phenylalanine, is 14 amino acids long. Kept here is only the CDR3 DNA, which spans 42 bases and is read in frame from base 1. CDR1 MDHEN and CDR2 SYDVKM are derived from the germline V gene. Germline trimming: 3 bases from V, 6 bases from J; junction bases outside gene matches: 3. The cohort was made up of approximately 700 healthy bone marrow donors. Cohort members were all nominally healthy when sampled, although unrecorded immune exposures were likely present. The donor tested CMV seronegative and was one of the 352 seronegative cohort members. A peripheral blood sample was provided by each donor, and peripheral blood mononuclear cells were used for TCR beta sequencing. Genomic DNA extraction from the blood cell samples was performed with the Qiagen DNeasy Blood Extraction Kit. The library came from the immunoSEQ multiplex PCR assay. For the multiplex PCR, a mixture combining 60 forward primers for TCR Vbeta segments and 13 reverse primers for TCR Jbeta segments was used. A multiplex PCR assay on genomic DNA amplified the CDR3 region of rearranged TCR beta genes. The Illumina HiSeq System was used to sequence the amplified TCR beta libraries as 87-base-pair reads. Processing in the source paper ran as follows. In a later analysis, 80 million or so unique TCR beta chains were counted across the approximately 670 repertoires, and around 10 million of these chains were shared by at least two donors. Raw reads were error-corrected and collapsed into unique sequences with a nearest-neighbor algorithm that merged closely related sequences to remove PCR and sequencing errors. V, D and J gene segments were assigned by aligning CDR3 sequences to IMGT reference sequences. For a sequence to be retained, a match of at least six nucleotides to both a V gene segment and a J gene segment was required. A rearrangement counted as productive if the CDR3 had no stop codons and remained in frame with V and J, and every other rearrangement counted as non-productive. Following IMGT convention, CDR3 was defined as the stretch from the second conserved V-encoded cysteine up to the conserved J-encoded phenylalanine. The earlier analysis of about 590 of the donors excluded sequences that lacked an unambiguous match to a single V gene segment. An earlier analysis of approximately 590 of the donors called V segments functional above 56.7% productive rearrangements and segregating when the between-donor standard deviation exceeded 5%. A statistical classification framework was built for diagnosing cytomegalovirus status from the catalog of TCR beta chain sequences. A later analysis assigned V and J genes by comparing TCR nucleotide sequences with IMGT/GENE-DB human TR gene sequences. In a later analysis, CDR3 sequences and most-parsimonious VDJ recombination scenarios were assigned using the TCRdist pipeline. In a later analysis, each TCR beta chain was defined by its CDR3 amino acid sequence together with its V-gene family, and reads lacking a unique V-gene family were excluded. In a later analysis, 500 to 650 highly shared, low-generation-probability nucleotide sequences were removed to address suspected cross-contamination and a sequencing artifact. In a later analysis, a clonal expansion index was calculated for each public chain from normalized within-repertoire ranks of inferred template counts. In a later analysis, generation probabilities were computed using a VDJ recombination model fitted to out-of-frame rearrangements, and the results were checked against IGoR. A later analysis scored TCR-TCR, TCR-HLA and TCR-CMV co-occurrence with hypergeometric tests, applying a repertoire-size bias correction to TCR pairs. A later analysis estimated false discovery rates by permuting HLA or CMV assignments 20 times. In a later analysis, co-occurring TCRs were grouped with DBSCAN, and TCRdist sequence similarity was added when clustering was performed within HLA-allele-positive subsets. Co-occurrence clustering excluded repertoires with fewer than 30,000 or more than 120,000 public chains, plus five with anomalous nucleotide sharing. TCRdb provides this immuneACCESS table in a form limited to in-frame rearrangements. Some clones are lacking; in checked studies, under half of them reflect an unresolved V gene, and why the rest are absent is not known. From that table come the V and J calls and clone size; the DNA was used to work out D and trimming. Within this sample are 150,000 to 200,000 clones, with around three quarters of them counted one time only. The ten most abundant clones make up over 0.95% of the sample.

This receptor was obtained from a woman in her 40s in good health and CMV-seronegative. Sequencing used PBMCs. This chain is built from TRBV28 and TRBJ1-4; 8 central bases correspond to TRBD1. The CDR3 reads as follows: CASSFLDRDEKLFF. In nucleotides, the sequence is TGTGCCAGCAGTTTTCTGGACAGGGATGAAAAACTGTTTTTT.